The next 10 T cell receptor beta chains were all read from a single sample in a study of shared clonotypes between healthy human individuals. Profiling relied on immunoSEQ multiplex PCR, and the TCRdb table lists in-frame clones only, not all of them. Seen here are over a million clones, roughly 80% observed once, and the top ten hold roughly 1.4%. Material for sequencing was memory CD4+ T cells sorted from blood. Subset: CD45RA-negative fraction. These receptors were obtained from a man younger than 35 in good health.

This clone came up a few times. The chain joins TRBV9 to TRBJ2-3, with TRBD2 matching 8 bases. The V and J ends lost 3 bases and 9 bases, in that order; junction bases with no gene match: 9. The CDR3 has 14 amino acids. Germline V lookup: CDR1 SGDLS, CDR2 YYNGEE. CDR3 DNA sequence: TGTGCCAGCAGCGATACTCCCCGGGGGGGGACGCAGTATTTT. Its protein product is CASSDTPRGGTQYF. The complete variable domain, with remaining parts taken from reference TRBV9 and TRBJ2-3, reads DSGVTQTPKHLITATGQRVTLRCSPRSGDLSVYWYQQSLDQGLQFLIQYYNGEERAKGNILERFSAQQFPDLHSELNLSSLELGDSALYFCASSDTPRGGTQYFGPGTRLTVL.

The genes are TRBV2 and TRBJ2-5; D is uncertain. With 0 bases removed from V and 5 bases from J, the gap between germline ends came to 13 bases. This CDR3 is 15 amino acids long. Germline lookup yields CDR1 SNHLY and CDR2 FYNNEI. CDR3 DNA: TGTGCCAGCAGTGAAGCTGTTCAGTATTCGGAGACCCAGTACTTC. Protein: CASSEAVQYSETQYF.

This rearrangement joins TRBV20-1 to TRBJ1-1, with D hard to call. CDR1 DFQATT and CDR2 SNEGSKA come from the germline V gene (reference sequence). V lost 0 bases, J lost 6 bases, and 5 bases lay in between. CDR3 length: 11 residues. The CDR3 region is CSARDHPEAFF. The CDR3, as DNA: TGCAGTGCTAGAGATCACCCTGAAGCTTTCTTT.

The CDR3 nucleotides are TGCGCCAGCACCACGGGGGGCAACTATGGCTACACCTTC. Its protein is CASTTGGNYGYTF. This chain connects TRBV10-2 to TRBJ1-2; tentatively, D is TRBD1 (6 bases). CDR1 is WSHSY and CDR2 is SAAADI in the germline V gene. V was trimmed by 7 bases and J by 2 bases, leaving 11 bases between them. The CDR3 spans 13 residues.

The chain is built from TRBV19 and TRBJ1-2; 7 nucleotides agree with TRBD1. Per the germline V gene, CDR1 is LNHDA and CDR2 is SQIVND (reference sequence). The CDR3 length is 12 residues. The junction had 4 bases not matched to a gene; V was cut back by 4 bases and J by 8 bases. The CDR3 DNA is TGTGCCAGTAGTAATGCAGGGGGAGGCTACACCTTC. Encoded protein: CASSNAGGGYTF.

This clone was seen once. The chain has TRBV18 and TRBJ2-3; D gene uncertain. The CDR3 has 16 amino acids. Germline values: CDR1 KGHSH, CDR2 LQKENI. V lost 2 bases to trimming and J lost 3 bases, with 15 bases between them. Here the CDR3 DNA reads TGTGCCAGCTCACCAATCGACGGCGTTAGTACAGATACGCAGTATTTT. Translated: CASSPIDGVSTDTQYF. Variable domain in full (rest from reference TRBV18 and TRBJ2-3): NAGVMQNPRHLVRRRGQEARLRCSPMKGHSHVYWYRQLPEEGLKFMVYLQKENIIDESGMPKERFSAEFPKEGPSILRIQQVVRGDSAAYFCASSPIDGVSTDTQYFGPGTRLTVL.

The sample holds one count of this clone. The chain recombines TRBV7-2 with TRBJ1-1, with TRBD1 matching 9 bases. This CDR3 contains 14 residues. Germline CDR1 SGHTA, CDR2 FQGNSA. J was trimmed by 8 bases and V by 5 bases; bases with no gene match: 9. CDR3 in amino acids: CASSERRDRVEAFF. The CDR3 region has the DNA TGTGCCAGCAGCGAGAGGAGGGACAGGGTCGAAGCTTTCTTT.

The rearrangement links TRBV19 to TRBJ2-5; no firm D call. Germline V CDR1 and CDR2: LNHDA, SQIVND (reference sequence). CDR3 length equals 17 residues. V lost 5 bases and J lost 2, with 21 bases in between. As DNA, the CDR3 is TGTGCCAGTAGTGTGGGCCCGATCCGGGCCCGACAAGAGACCCAGTACTTC. Translating it yields CASSVGPIRARQETQYF.

This chain links TRBV9 with TRBJ2-1, with 9 positions matching TRBD1. The germline CDR1 and CDR2 sequences are SGDLS and YYNGEE. V was pared by 4 bases and J by 4 bases, with 6 bases of the junction left unmatched. CDR3 length: 15 residues. CDR3 in amino acids: CASSRQGVNYNEQFF. The CDR3 DNA reads as TGTGCCAGCAGCAGACAGGGGGTAAATTACAATGAGCAGTTCTTC.

This clone was observed a few times. The chain has TRBV19 and TRBJ1-2; 7 bases align to TRBD1. After removal of 4 bases from V and 4 bases from J, the junction contained 6 bases not matched to a gene. The germline V gene has CDR1 LNHDA and CDR2 SQIVND (reference sequence). This CDR3 contains 14 residues. The CDR3 nucleotides are TGTGCCAGTAGTAAGAGGGACAGAAGCTATGGCTACACCTTC. Its protein product is CASSKRDRSYGYTF.